The rows below give T cell receptor beta chains drawn from one sample of a study of cytomegalovirus exposure and HLA in healthy donors. Assay used: immunoSEQ multiplex PCR; TCRdb lists only in-frame clones, some missing. The sample shows under 200,000 clones, 12% of them seen only once. The sample taken for sequencing was PBMCs. The receptors were sampled from a man between 45 and 60 years old in good health and CMV-seropositive. Both conserved end residues are part of each CDR3.

CDR3 protein	J gene	V gene
CASSETGLNSPLHF	TRBJ1-6	TRBV6-4
CASSLRGTEAFF	TRBJ1-1	TRBV5-6
CASSSHERTGGSSPLHF	TRBJ1-6	TRBV7-2
CASSSSGTTPNEKLFF	TRBJ1-4	TRBV7-9
CASSHGGNTEAFF	TRBJ1-1	TRBV7-9
CASVNRGGETQYF	TRBJ2-5	TRBV10-2
CASSGRGQNYGYTF	TRBJ1-2	TRBV6-5
CASSPGRTENTIYF	TRBJ1-3	TRBV11-3
CASSLSLSRNTGELFF	TRBJ2-2	TRBV5-5
CAISERDSNTEAFF	TRBJ1-1	TRBV10-3